Shown below are 27 T cell receptor beta chains from a single sample sequenced in a study of T cells after yellow fever vaccination. In TCRdb, the 5' RACE reads were re-called with MiXCR into one record per CDR3 protein. This table has about 50,000 distinct CDR3 sequences, around 6.5% appearing once. Here the sequenced sample was CD8+ T cells sorted from PBMCs, taken on the day of the first yellow fever vaccination. Receptor source: a man younger than 35 who received the YFV17D yellow fever vaccine.

At least ten counts were recorded for this clonotype. This chain uses TRBV29-1 with TRBJ1-1; a possible D gene is TRBD1 (5 bases). This CDR3 comprises 12 residues. Per the germline V gene, CDR1 is SQVTM and CDR2 is ANQGSEA. With 3 bases removed from V and 10 bases from J, the gap between germline ends came to 15 bases. The CDR3: CSVDGGGARAFF. The CDR3 bases are TGCAGCGTTGACGGGGGAGGGGCGCGAGCTTTCTTT.

This clonotype was seen ten or more times. V gene TRBV9 combines with J gene TRBJ2-1; 7 nucleotides align to TRBD2. With V trimmed by 6 bases and J by 1 base, 4 bases remained unmatched. The CDR3 consists of 14 residues. Germline V CDR1 and CDR2: SGDLS, YYNGEE. CDR3 residues: CASNPGGSYNEQFF. CDR3 nucleotides: TGTGCCAGCAACCCCGGGGGGTCCTACAATGAGCAGTTCTTC.

There are many counts of this clonotype. The chain carries TRBV4-3 and TRBJ2-7; TRBD2 aligns across 7 bases. Germline-derived CDR1 and CDR2 are LGHNA and YSLEER. J lost 6 bases, V lost 1 base, and 0 bases had no gene match. This CDR3 has 12 residues. The CDR3 protein is CASSQGGGEQYF. The DNA for the CDR3 is TGCGCCAGCAGCCAAGGGGGGGGCGAGCAGTACTTC.

Only a few counts were recorded for this clonotype. This sequence joins TRBV7-9 and TRBJ1-4; D gene unclear. Germline V gene sequence: CDR1 SEHNR, CDR2 FQNEAQ (reference sequence). V lost 1 base, J lost 16 bases, and 13 bases lay in between. This CDR3 spans 12 amino acids. Here the CDR3 reads CASSLGGGPPFF. The CDR3 DNA follows: TGTGCCAGCAGCTTAGGAGGTGGCCCTCCGTTTTTT. The full variable domain, in which reference TRBV7-9 and TRBJ1-4 provide the parts outside the CDR3, is DTGVSQNPRHKITKRGQNVTFRCDPISEHNRLYWYRQTLGQGPEFLTYFQNEAQLEKSRLLSDRFSAERPKGSFSTLEIQRTEQGDSAMYLCASSLGGGPPFFGSGTQLSVL.

At least ten counts were recorded for this clonotype. This sequence joins TRBV5-1 and TRBJ1-1; D is perhaps TRBD1 (5 bases). The V and J ends lost 0 bases and 3 bases respectively, with 12 bases between them. The germline CDR1 and CDR2 sequences are SGHRS and YFSETQ. The CDR3 spans 15 residues. CDR3 nucleotides: TGCGCCAGCAGCTTGGGGAGGGGCTCGGACACTGAAGCTTTCTTT. This sequence encodes CASSLGRGSDTEAFF. The entire variable domain, with the rest obtained from reference TRBV5-1 and TRBJ1-1, is as follows: KAGVTQTPRYLIKTRGQQVTLSCSPISGHRSVSWYQQTPGQGLQFLFEYFSETQRNKGNFPGRFSGRQFSNSRSEMNVSTLELGDSALYLCASSLGRGSDTEAFFGQGTRLTVV.

J is TRBJ2-4 and V is TRBV20-1, with a possible D match to TRBD1 (5 bases). This CDR3 spans 16 amino acids. Per germline, CDR1 DFQATT and CDR2 SNEGSKA (reference sequence). V lost 5 bases, J lost 0 bases, and 17 bases lay in between. As DNA, the CDR3 is TGCAGTGCTGGGGCTTGGACGGATCTAGCCAAAAACATTCAGTACTTC. Amino acid sequence: CSAGAWTDLAKNIQYF.

This clonotype was recorded many times. The chain couples TRBV7-9 to TRBJ2-7, with 9 bases identical to TRBD1. V lost 5 bases and J lost 2; bases outside the gene matches: 4. This CDR3 has 14 amino acids. Germline values: CDR1 SEHNR, CDR2 FQNEAQ (reference sequence). The CDR3 region is CASSTGTGTYEQYV. The CDR3 coding sequence is TGTGCCAGCAGCACCGGGACAGGGACCTACGAGCAGTACGTC.

The table lists this clonotype with many counts. The V gene is TRBV3-1, the J gene TRBJ2-7, with TRBD2 as a possible D gene (5 bases). Germline V gives CDR1 LGHDT, CDR2 YNNKEL (reference sequence). The CDR3 totals 13 residues. The V and J ends lost 2 bases and 5 bases respectively, with 10 bases between them. CDR3 nucleotides: TGTGCCAGCAGCCAATATTCCGGGGACGAGCAGTACGTC. It codes for CASSQYSGDEQYV.

Remarks on this clonotype: A much more abundant neighbour one base away suggests this may be a read error. The V and J genes are TRBV27 and TRBJ1-2; 7 bases match TRBD1. The CDR3 covers 15 residues. V lost 7 bases to trimming and J lost 3 bases; unmatched junction nucleotides: 11. Germline V gives CDR1 MNHEY, CDR2 SMNVEV (reference sequence). The CDR3 bases are TGTGCCAGCAAAATAACAGGGGCAGCCTACTATGGCTACACCTTC. Encoded protein: CASKITGAAYYGYTF.

This clonotype has just a few counts. The chain has TRBV29-1 and TRBJ2-5; a weak D match, TRBD1 (5 bases). The CDR3 consists of 13 residues. V lost 4 bases, J lost 2 bases, and 11 bases lay in between. Germline V CDR1 and CDR2: SQVTM, ANQGSEA. In nucleotides, the CDR3 is TGCAGCGTTGTAACAGGAAAGCAAGAGACCCAGTACTTC. Protein product: CSVVTGKQETQYF.

The table lists this clonotype with many counts. V usage is TRBV5-1 and J usage is TRBJ2-7; 7 positions agree with TRBD1. Looked up from germline, CDR1 is SGHRS and CDR2 is YFSETQ. With 4 bases clipped from V and 3 bases from J, the junction kept 7 bases outside the gene matches. The CDR3 length is 14 residues. The CDR3 DNA is TGCGCCAGCAGCCCCCGACAGGGAAACTACGAGCAGTACTTC. Translation gives CASSPRQGNYEQYF.

At least ten counts were recorded for this clonotype. This sequence joins TRBV7-8 and TRBJ2-3, with D tentatively TRBD2 (6 bases). The V gene lost 1 base and the J gene lost 1 base, with 12 bases spanning the gap. Germline CDR1 is SGHVS and CDR2 is FQNEAQ. CDR3 size: 16 residues. CDR3 nucleotide sequence: TGTGCCAGCAGCTTAGTATGGCCTAGCGGCACAGATACGCAGTATTTT. Protein sequence: CASSLVWPSGTDTQYF.

This clonotype was seen at least ten times. The V call is TRBV7-9, the J call TRBJ2-1, with a possible D match to TRBD1 (6 bases). CDR3 length equals 15 residues. The V and J ends lost 3 bases and 5 bases respectively, with 14 bases between them. From germline, CDR1 is SEHNR and CDR2 FQNEAQ (reference sequence). The CDR3 is CASSFVGAGDNEQFF. In nucleotides, the CDR3 is TGTGCCAGCAGCTTTGTGGGGGCCGGGGACAATGAGCAGTTCTTC.

This clonotype has at least ten counts. The V gene is TRBV27, the J gene TRBJ2-3; weak D call: TRBD2 (5 bases). This CDR3 is built from 16 residues. Deletions cut 5 bases from V and 0 bases from J, with 15 bases between. The germline V gene has CDR1 MNHEY and CDR2 SMNVEV (reference sequence). CDR3 bases: TGTGCCAGCAGTATCCTCGGGGTGGCTAGCACAGATACGCAGTATTTT. Its protein product is CASSILGVASTDTQYF.

The V call is TRBV6-2 or TRBV6-3, the J call TRBJ2-3; TRBD2 is a possible D gene (5 bases). V lost 1 base and J 2 bases, leaving 13 bases between the germline ends. The CDR3 length is 16 residues. Germline CDR1 MNHEY, CDR2 SVGEGT. CDR3 sequence reads: CASSYFGVQVTDTQYF. The CDR3 coding sequence is TGTGCCAGCAGTTACTTCGGGGTCCAGGTCACAGATACGCAGTATTTT.

This clonotype has just a few counts. The junction shows a germline mismatch at one end, possibly a read error. This chain uses TRBV5-4 with TRBJ1-6; possible D gene TRBD1, 6 bases. Germline values: CDR1 SGHNT, CDR2 YYREEE (reference sequence). The CDR3 has 14 amino acids. This chain's CDR3 is CASRLSGAGSPPHF. In DNA form, the CDR3 reads TGTGCCAGCAGACTCTCGGGGGCGGGGTCACCCCCCCACTTT.

This clonotype was counted many times. J is TRBJ2-7 and V is TRBV6-1; a weak D match, TRBD2 (5 bases). CDR1 and CDR2 from the germline V gene are MNHNS and SASEGT. This CDR3 spans 13 amino acids. Trimming removed 6 bases from V and 3 bases from J, with 12 bases in between. CDR3 nucleotides: TGTGCCAGCAGAGACCGGGGTTACTACGAGCAGTACTTC. This encodes CASRDRGYYEQYF.

This clonotype was observed at least ten times. The V gene is TRBV4-3, the J gene TRBJ2-2; maybe TRBD2 (7 bases). The CDR3 has 16 residues. V lost 3 bases and J lost 4, with 15 bases in between. Germline V gene data show CDR1 as LGHNA and CDR2 as YSLEER. The CDR3 is CASSHRGAFPTGELFF. The CDR3 nucleotides read TGCGCCAGCAGCCACCGGGGGGCGTTCCCCACCGGGGAGCTGTTTTTT.

This clonotype has ten or more counts. The chain combines TRBV4-3 with TRBJ2-2; 9 bases are shared with TRBD1. This CDR3 is 17 amino acids long. V lost 0 bases to trimming and J lost 5 bases; unmatched junction nucleotides: 7. Germline V gene sequence: CDR1 LGHNA, CDR2 YSLEER. CDR3: CASSQDCWDRVTGELFF. The CDR3 DNA follows: TGCGCCAGCAGCCAAGACTGTTGGGACAGGGTAACCGGGGAGCTGTTTTTT.

This clonotype was picked up many times. The chain carries TRBV5-1 and TRBJ2-2; TRBD2 matches at 8 bases. The CDR3 contains 15 residues. Germline lookup yields CDR1 SGHRS and CDR2 YFSETQ. Trimming at V came to 0 bases and at J to 3 bases, leaving 1 base not matched to a gene. CDR3 bases: TGCGCCAGCAGCTTGGTAGCGGGGTACACCGGGGAGCTGTTTTTT. It specifies CASSLVAGYTGELFF. Based on the CDR3 plus reference TRBV5-1 and TRBJ2-2, the full variable domain is KAGVTQTPRYLIKTRGQQVTLSCSPISGHRSVSWYQQTPGQGLQFLFEYFSETQRNKGNFPGRFSGRQFSNSRSEMNVSTLELGDSALYLCASSLVAGYTGELFFGEGSRLTVL.

The chain links TRBV4-1 to TRBJ1-4, with D unclear. Germline-derived CDR1 and CDR2 are MGHRA and YSYEKL. This CDR3 region has 16 residues. V lost 0 bases to trimming and J lost 7 bases, with 15 bases between them. The CDR3 loop is CASSQEYVEAGEKLFF. CDR3 nucleotides: TGCGCCAGCAGCCAAGAGTATGTGGAGGCGGGTGAAAAACTGTTTTTT.

This clonotype was seen many times. The chain links TRBV12-3 or TRBV12-4 to TRBJ2-1, with unresolved D. The V gene lost 6 bases and the J gene lost 8 bases, with 5 bases spanning the gap. CDR3 size: 10 residues. The CDR3 sequence is CASSGYEQFF. CDR3 DNA sequence: TGTGCCAGCAGCGGATATGAGCAGTTCTTC.

This clonotype is labeled as medium-sized. The chain carries TRBV4-3 and TRBJ2-1; D tentatively fits TRBD1 or TRBD2 (5 bases each). CDR3 length: 15 amino acids. Germline CDR1 reads LGHNA; CDR2 reads YSLEER. With 4 bases removed from V and 1 base from J, the gap between germline ends came to 11 bases. CDR3 DNA: TGCGCCAGCAGCCCTGGGACGGCTTCCTACAATGAGCAGTTCTTC. Its translation: CASSPGTASYNEQFF.

This clonotype was observed many times. The V call is TRBV5-1, the J call TRBJ2-5; D unclear. CDR1 is SGHRS, CDR2 YFSETQ, per germline. The CDR3 runs 15 residues. The V end was cut by 0 bases, the J end by 5 bases, with 14 bases between. The CDR3 region is CASSLAVLSDETQYF. The DNA for the CDR3 is TGCGCCAGCAGCTTGGCCGTATTAAGCGATGAGACCCAGTACTTC.

This clonotype was recorded many times. The chain has TRBV11-2 and TRBJ1-1, with a weak D call TRBD1 (5 bases). The CDR3 is 13 amino acids. The ends were cut back, 3 bases at V and 7 bases at J, with 12 bases in the middle. CDR1 is SGHAT, CDR2 FQNNGV, per germline. The CDR3 nucleotides read TGTGCCAGCAGCTTCAAGGGGCGGGTTGAAGCTTTCTTT. It yields the protein CASSFKGRVEAFF.

In this sample, this clonotype turned up many times. V gene TRBV7-9 combines with J gene TRBJ2-1; D remains ambiguous. Trimming stripped 5 bases from V and 8 bases from J, with 19 bases between. Germline CDR1 reads SEHNR; CDR2 reads FQNEAQ (reference sequence). The CDR3 covers 15 residues. As DNA, the CDR3 is TGTGCCAGCAGCCTTGGTCCAGAGGATAGCCATGAGCAGTTCTTC. This codes for CASSLGPEDSHEQFF.

This clonotype was seen ten or more times. This chain uses TRBV20-1 with TRBJ1-1; no clear D gene. Between the trimmed V and J ends, which lost 3 bases and 4 bases, there was a span of 12 bases. Germline assignment: CDR1 DFQATT and CDR2 SNEGSKA (reference sequence). The CDR3 totals 13 residues. Written as DNA, the CDR3 is TGCAGTGCTAGGGGGTTCCTCGTCACTGAAGCTTTCTTT. This sequence encodes CSARGFLVTEAFF.